This T cell receptor (beta chain) was found in a study of blood T cell repertoires in COVID-19. Looking at the study overall: Samples taken during acute and convalescent COVID-19 were collected in the United States, Italy and Spain. PBMCs, B-cell-depleted T cells, or T cells provided the cDNA or gDNA that made up the material.

Per the germline V gene, CDR1 is LNHNV and CDR2 is YYDKDF (reference sequence). The CDR3 sequence is 14 residues long. V lost 7 bases, J lost 4 bases, and 7 bases stayed unmatched. Per the authors' pipeline: Reference gene primer amplification gave estimated nucleated cell counts. TCRdb's copy holds only in-frame clones and misses some; the assay was immunoSEQ multiplex PCR. The DNA was the basis for D and trimming; V, J and clone size are from that table. The repertoire consists of approximately 440,000 clones, with around 88% occurring once and the leading ten covering approximately 12%. This chain connects TRBV15 to TRBJ2-7; 10 nucleotides align to TRBD1. The sequenced material came from peripheral blood. The sequence was collected from a woman aged 45-65 years with COVID-19, enrolled during active disease. CDR3 sequence: CATMWDRGSYEQYF. The DNA of the CDR3 is TGTGCCACCATGTGGGACAGGGGATCGTACGAGCAGTACTTC. The whole variable domain, filled in from reference TRBV15 and TRBJ2-7, reads DAMVIQNPRYQVTQFGKPVTLSCSQTLNHNVMYWYQQKSSQAPKLLFHYYDKDFNNEADTPDNFQSRRPNTSFCFLDIRSPGLGDTAMYLCATMWDRGSYEQYFGPGTRLTVT.